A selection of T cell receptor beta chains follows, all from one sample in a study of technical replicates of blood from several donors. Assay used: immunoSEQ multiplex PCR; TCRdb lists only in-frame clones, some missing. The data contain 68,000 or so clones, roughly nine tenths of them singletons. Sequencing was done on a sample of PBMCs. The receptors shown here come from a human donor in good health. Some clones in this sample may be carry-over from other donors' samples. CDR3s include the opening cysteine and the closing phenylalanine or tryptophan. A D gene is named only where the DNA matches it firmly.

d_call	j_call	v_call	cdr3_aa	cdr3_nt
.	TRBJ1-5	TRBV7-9	CASSPYSNQPQHF	TGTGCCAGCAGCCCTTATAGCAATCAGCCCCAGCATTTT
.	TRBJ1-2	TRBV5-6	CASSDEWAGPYGYTF	TGTGCCAGCAGCGATGAGTGGGCGGGCCCCTATGGCTACACCTTC
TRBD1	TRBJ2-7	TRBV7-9	CASTGTGSSSYEQYF	TGTGCCAGCACAGGGACAGGGTCGAGCTCCTACGAGCAGTACTTC
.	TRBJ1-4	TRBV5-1	CASSLEQGREKLFF	TGCGCCAGCAGCTTGGAACAGGGACGTGAAAAACTGTTTTTT
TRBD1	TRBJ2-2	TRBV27	CASSQIRAGTDSSNTGELFF	TGTGCCAGCAGCCAAATCCGCGCCGGGACAGACAGTTCAAACACCGGGGAGCTGTTTTTT
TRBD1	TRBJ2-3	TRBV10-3	CATAPGQGTDTQYF	TGTGCCACCGCACCGGGACAGGGAACAGATACGCAGTATTTT
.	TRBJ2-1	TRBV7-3	CASSTQGRLDKNEQFF	TGTGCCAGCAGCACTCAGGGGCGCCTGGATAAAAATGAGCAGTTCTTC
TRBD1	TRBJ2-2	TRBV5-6	CASSIPGTGRTGELFF	TGTGCCAGCAGCATACCCGGGACAGGGCGGACCGGGGAGCTGTTTTTT
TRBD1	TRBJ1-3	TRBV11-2	CASSSYGDSTGNTIYF	TGTGCCAGCAGCTCCTATGGGGACAGTACTGGAAACACCATATATTTT
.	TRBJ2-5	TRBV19	CATKETQYF	TGTGCCACTAAGGAGACCCAGTACTTC
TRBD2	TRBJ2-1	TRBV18	CASSGRAGDEQFF	TGTGCCAGCTCAGGCCGGGCGGGGGATGAGCAGTTCTTC